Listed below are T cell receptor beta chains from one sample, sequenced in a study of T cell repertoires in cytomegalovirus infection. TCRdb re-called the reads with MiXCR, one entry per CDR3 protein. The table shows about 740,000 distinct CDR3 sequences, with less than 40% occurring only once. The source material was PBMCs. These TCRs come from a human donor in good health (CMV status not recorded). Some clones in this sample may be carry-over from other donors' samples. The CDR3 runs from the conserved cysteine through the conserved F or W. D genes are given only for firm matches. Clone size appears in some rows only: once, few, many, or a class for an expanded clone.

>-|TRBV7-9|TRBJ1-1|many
CASSLERGRDNTEAFF
TGTGCCAGCAGCTTAGAGCGCGGCAGGGATAACACTGAAGCTTTCTTT
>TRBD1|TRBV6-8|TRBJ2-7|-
CASSYSGRGSYEQYF
TGTGCCAGCAGTTACTCGGGCAGGGGGTCCTACGAGCAGTACTTC
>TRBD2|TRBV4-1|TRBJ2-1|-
CASSQELGGSLNEQFF
TGCGCCAGCAGCCAAGAACTCGGCGGGAGTCTCAATGAGCAGTTCTTC
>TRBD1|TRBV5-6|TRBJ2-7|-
CASRLRGTNYEQYF
TGTGCCAGCAGACTCAGGGGGACGAACTACGAGCAGTACTTC
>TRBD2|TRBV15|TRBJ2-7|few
CATSKASGAYEQYF
TGTGCCACCAGCAAGGCTAGCGGGGCCTACGAGCAGTACTTC
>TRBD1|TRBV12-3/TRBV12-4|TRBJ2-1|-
CASSLPTGSNEQFF
TGTGCCAGCAGTTTACCGACAGGGTCCAATGAGCAGTTCTTC
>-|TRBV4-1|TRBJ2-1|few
CASSPAGWRQSTNEQFF
TGCGCCAGCAGCCCGGCCGGGTGGCGGCAGAGCACCAATGAGCAGTTCTTC
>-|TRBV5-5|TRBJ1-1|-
CASSLAGAGAPNTEAFF
TGTGCCAGCAGCTTGGCTGGGGCAGGGGCACCTAACACTGAAGCTTTCTTT
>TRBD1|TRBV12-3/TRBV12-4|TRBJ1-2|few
CASSPRTGGIGYTF
TGTGCCAGCAGTCCCCGGACAGGGGGTATTGGCTACACCTTC
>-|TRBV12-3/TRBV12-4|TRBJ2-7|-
CASRLALGDYEQYF
TGTGCCAGCCGGTTGGCCTTAGGAGACTACGAGCAGTACTTC
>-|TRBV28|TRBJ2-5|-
CASSSPDFPGEETQYF
TGTGCCAGCAGTTCCCCGGACTTCCCGGGGGAAGAGACCCAGTACTTC
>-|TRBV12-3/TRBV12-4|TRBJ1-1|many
CASSFGRTTEAFF
TGTGCCAGCAGCTTTGGTAGAACCACTGAAGCTTTCTTT
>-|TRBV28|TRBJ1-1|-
CASTIYRVYDTEAFF
TGTGCCAGCACCATTTACAGGGTTTATGACACTGAAGCTTTCTTT
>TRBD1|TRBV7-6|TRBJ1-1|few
CASSRYRGMNTEAFF
TGTGCCAGCAGCCGGTACAGGGGGATGAACACTGAAGCTTTCTTT
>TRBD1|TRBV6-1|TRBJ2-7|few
CASSEGQEYEQYF
TGTGCCAGCAGTGAGGGACAGGAGTACGAGCAGTACTTC
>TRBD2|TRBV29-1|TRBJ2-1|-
CSVEGLAGHNEQFF
TGCAGCGTTGAAGGACTAGCGGGTCACAATGAGCAGTTCTTC
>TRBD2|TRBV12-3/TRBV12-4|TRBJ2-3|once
CASSRPGLAGVPGTDTQYF
TGTGCCAGCAGCCGACCGGGACTAGCGGGGGTCCCTGGCACAGATACGCAGTATTTT
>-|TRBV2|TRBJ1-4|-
CASGGRKLFF
TGTGCCAGCGGAGGACGAAAACTGTTTTTT
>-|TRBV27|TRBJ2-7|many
CASSFRAGEQYF
TGTGCCAGCAGTTTCAGGGCTGGCGAGCAGTACTTC
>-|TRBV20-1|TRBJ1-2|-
CSGRNYGYTF
TGCAGTGGTCGGAACTATGGCTACACCTTC
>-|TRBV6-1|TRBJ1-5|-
CASTEVQGWNQPQHF
TGTGCCAGCACGGAGGTGCAGGGTTGGAATCAGCCCCAGCATTTT
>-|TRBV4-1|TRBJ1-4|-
CASSQVLLQEKLFF
TGCGCCAGCAGCCAAGTCCTGCTTCAGGAAAAACTGTTTTTT
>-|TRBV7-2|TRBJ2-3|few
CASSLVLGALADGIYTQYF
TGTGCCAGCAGCTTAGTTTTGGGGGCTCTAGCGGACGGGATTTATACGCAGTATTTT
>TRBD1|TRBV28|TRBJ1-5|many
CASRPGTGNQPQHF
TGTGCCAGCAGGCCCGGGACAGGGAATCAGCCCCAGCATTTT
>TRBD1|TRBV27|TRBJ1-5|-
CASSSIDRGRGNQPQHF
TGTGCCAGCAGTTCGATAGACAGGGGGAGGGGCAATCAGCCCCAGCATTTT
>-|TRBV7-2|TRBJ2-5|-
CASSLNWRDQETQYF
TGTGCCAGCAGCTTAAACTGGCGGGATCAAGAGACCCAGTACTTC
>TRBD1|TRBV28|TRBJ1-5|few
CASRSRTGQLLDQPQHF
TGTGCCAGCAGATCAAGGACAGGGCAGCTGTTGGATCAGCCCCAGCATTTT
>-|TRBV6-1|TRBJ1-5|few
CASSDSESWPQHF
TGTGCCAGCAGTGACAGTGAGTCGTGGCCCCAGCATTTT
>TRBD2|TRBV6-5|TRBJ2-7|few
CASLSGTNHEQYF
TGTGCCTCCCTTTCGGGGACTAACCACGAGCAGTACTTC
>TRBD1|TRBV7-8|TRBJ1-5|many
CASSLETGIGPQHF
TGTGCCAGCAGCTTAGAGACAGGGATTGGGCCCCAGCATTTT
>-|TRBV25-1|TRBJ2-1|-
CASRQGYNEQFF
TGTGCCAGCAGACAGGGTTACAATGAGCAGTTCTTC
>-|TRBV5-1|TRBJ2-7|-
CASSLARGGNYEQYF
TGCGCCAGCAGCTTGGCCCGGGGAGGTAACTACGAGCAGTACTTC
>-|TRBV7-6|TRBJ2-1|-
CASSRGAGVGNEQFF
TGTGCTAGCAGCCGCGGGGCAGGGGTCGGGAATGAGCAGTTCTTC
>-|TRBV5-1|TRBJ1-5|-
CASRAANNQPQHF
TGCGCCAGCAGGGCAGCGAACAATCAGCCCCAGCATTTT
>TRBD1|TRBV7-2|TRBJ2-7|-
CASRRDREAYEQYF
TGTGCCAGCAGGCGGGACAGGGAGGCCTACGAGCAGTACTTC
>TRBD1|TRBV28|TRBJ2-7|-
CASSHATHGTDYPYEQYF
TGTGCCAGCAGCCACGCAACCCACGGGACAGATTACCCCTACGAGCAGTACTTC
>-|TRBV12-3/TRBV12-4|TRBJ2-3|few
CASSPQSRAQYF
TGTGCCAGCAGTCCCCAGTCCAGAGCGCAGTATTTT
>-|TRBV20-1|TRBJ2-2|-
CSARVPSLRLGELFF
TGCAGTGCTAGAGTCCCTAGCTTAAGGCTCGGGGAGCTGTTTTTT
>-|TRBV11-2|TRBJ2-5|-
CASRFRPNPVETQYF
TGTGCCAGCAGATTCCGGCCGAACCCAGTAGAGACCCAGTACTTC
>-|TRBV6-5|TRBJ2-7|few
CASSYSRDTNYEQYF
TGTGCCAGCAGTTATTCTCGGGACACCAACTACGAGCAGTACTTC
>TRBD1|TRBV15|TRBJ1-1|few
CATSRAGGDTEAFF
TGTGCCACCAGCAGGGCAGGGGGGGACACTGAAGCTTTCTTT
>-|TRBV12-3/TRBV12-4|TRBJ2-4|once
CASSFRGPRRDIQYF
TGTGCCAGCAGTTTTCGGGGGCCTAGGAGGGACATTCAGTACTTC
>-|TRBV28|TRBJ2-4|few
CASSLPPGGTAGNIQYF
TGTGCCAGCAGCTTACCACCGGGCGGTACCGCGGGGAACATTCAGTACTTC
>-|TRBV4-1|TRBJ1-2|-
CASSQDPGVGGYGYTF
TGCGCCAGCAGCCAAGATCCTGGGGTGGGAGGATATGGCTACACCTTC
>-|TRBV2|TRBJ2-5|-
CASKREETQYF
TGTGCCAGCAAAAGGGAGGAGACCCAGTACTTC
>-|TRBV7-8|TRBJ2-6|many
CASTNPGPPSGANVLTF
TGTGCCAGCACCAACCCGGGACCGCCCTCTGGGGCCAACGTCCTGACTTTC
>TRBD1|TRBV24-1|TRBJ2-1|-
CATSDLNDRGGNEQFF
TGTGCCACCAGTGATCTCAATGACAGGGGAGGCAATGAGCAGTTCTTC
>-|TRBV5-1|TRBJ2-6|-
CASSYTAQAPVSGANVLTF
TGCGCCAGCAGCTACACAGCCCAGGCACCAGTCTCTGGGGCCAACGTCCTGACTTTC
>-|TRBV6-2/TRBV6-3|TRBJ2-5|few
CASSYLGDTLRGTQYF
TGTGCCAGCAGTTACCTGGGGGACACCCTGAGGGGGACCCAGTACTTC
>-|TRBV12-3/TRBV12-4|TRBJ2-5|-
CASSRGDNDRKETQYF
TGTGCCAGCAGCCGGGGGGACAATGACAGAAAAGAGACCCAGTACTTC
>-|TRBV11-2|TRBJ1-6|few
CASSLLRGVRSPLHF
TGTGCCAGCAGCTTACTTCGGGGAGTACGATCACCCCTCCACTTT